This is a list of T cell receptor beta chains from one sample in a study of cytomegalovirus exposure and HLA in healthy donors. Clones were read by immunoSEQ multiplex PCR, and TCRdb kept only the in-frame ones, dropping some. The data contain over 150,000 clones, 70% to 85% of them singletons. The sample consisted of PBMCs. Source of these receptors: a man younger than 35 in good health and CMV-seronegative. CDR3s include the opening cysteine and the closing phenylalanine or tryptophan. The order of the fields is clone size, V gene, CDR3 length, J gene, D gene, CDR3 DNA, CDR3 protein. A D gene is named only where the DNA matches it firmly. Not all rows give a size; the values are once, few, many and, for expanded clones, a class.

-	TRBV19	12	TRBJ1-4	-	TGTGCCAGTAGTGGTCCGGTTGAAAAACTGTTTTTT	CASSGPVEKLFF
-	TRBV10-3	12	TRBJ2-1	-	TGTGCCATCAGCCCGGTTTGGAATGAGCAGTTCTTC	CAISPVWNEQFF
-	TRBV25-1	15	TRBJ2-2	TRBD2	TGTGCCAGCAGTGAATCTCGGGCGGGGGCCGGGGAGCTGTTTTTT	CASSESRAGAGELFF
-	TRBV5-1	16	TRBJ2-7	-	TGCGCCAGCAGCTTGGGGGCTAGGGGTACCTCCTACGAGCAGTACTTC	CASSLGARGTSYEQYF
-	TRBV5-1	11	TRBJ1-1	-	TGCGCCAGCAGCCTTGCGGGGTTCGCTTTCTTT	CASSLAGFAFF
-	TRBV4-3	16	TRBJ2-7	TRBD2	TGCGCCAGCAGCCCCACCCGACTAGCGGGACCCTACGAGCAGTACTTC	CASSPTRLAGPYEQYF
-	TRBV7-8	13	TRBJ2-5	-	TGTGCCAGCAGCTTAACGGATTGGACACGGTGGTACTTC	CASSLTDWTRWYF
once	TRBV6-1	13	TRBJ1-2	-	TGTGCCAGTGCTTTGAAGGCAGGGGATGGCTACACCTTC	CASALKAGDGYTF
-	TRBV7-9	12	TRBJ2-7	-	TGTGCCAGCAGCTGGAGAGGCTACGAGCAGTACTTC	CASSWRGYEQYF
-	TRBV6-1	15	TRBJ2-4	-	TGTGCCAGCAGTGAAGCGGGGTCGGGAGCTAACATTCAGTACTTC	CASSEAGSGANIQYF
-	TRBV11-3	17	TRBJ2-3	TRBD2	TGTGCCAGCAGCTTAGATCGGAGGGAGGGAGGCGCAGATACGCAGTATTTT	CASSLDRREGGADTQYF
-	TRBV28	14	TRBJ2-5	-	TGTGCCAGCAGTTCAGAAAGGAGTCGCGGGACCCAGTACTTC	CASSSERSRGTQYF
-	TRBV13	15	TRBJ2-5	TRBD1	TGTGCCAGCAGCTCGACGGACAGGCGACAAGAGACCCAGTACTTC	CASSSTDRRQETQYF
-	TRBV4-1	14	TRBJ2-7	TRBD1	TGCGCCAGCAGCCAACCGGGACAGGGTTACGAGCAGTACTTC	CASSQPGQGYEQYF
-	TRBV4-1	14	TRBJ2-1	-	TGCGCCAGCAGCCAAACACAGGGTTACAATGAGCAGTTCTTC	CASSQTQGYNEQFF
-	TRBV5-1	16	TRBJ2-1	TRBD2	TGCGCCAGCAGCTTGGTGAGCGGGAGCTCCTACAATGAGCAGTTCTTC	CASSLVSGSSYNEQFF
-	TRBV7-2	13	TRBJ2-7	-	TGTGCCAGCGCTACCGGGGATTCCTACGAGCAGTACTTC	CASATGDSYEQYF
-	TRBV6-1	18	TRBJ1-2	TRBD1	TGTGCCAGCAGTGTCCCAGGGGGCATAGAGGGTGATGCCTATGGCTACACCTTC	CASSVPGGIEGDAYGYTF
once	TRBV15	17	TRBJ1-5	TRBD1	TGTGCCACCAGCAGAGACCTGGGACAGGGGTACAATCAGCCCCAGCATTTT	CATSRDLGQGYNQPQHF
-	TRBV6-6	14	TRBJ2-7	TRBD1	TGTGCCAGCAGTTACTCGAATTCAGGGGGCGAGCAGTACTTC	CASSYSNSGGEQYF
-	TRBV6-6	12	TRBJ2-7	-	TGTGCCAGCAGTGGGAGTTTCTACGAGCAGTACTTC	CASSGSFYEQYF
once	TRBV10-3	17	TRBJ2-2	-	TGTGCCATCAGTGAGGTTATCGCCCAGGGGAACACCGGGGAGCTGTTTTTT	CAISEVIAQGNTGELFF
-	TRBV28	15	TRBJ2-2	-	TGTGCCAGCATAGGGAGAGGGTGGGTCACCGGGGAGCTGTTTTTT	CASIGRGWVTGELFF
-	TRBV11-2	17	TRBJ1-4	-	TGTGCCAGCAGCTTAGGAGGACACCCGGCAACTAATGAAAAACTGTTTTTT	CASSLGGHPATNEKLFF
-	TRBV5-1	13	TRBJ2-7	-	TGCGCCAGCAGCTCCGGGATCTCCTACGAGCAGTACTTC	CASSSGISYEQYF
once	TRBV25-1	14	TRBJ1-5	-	TGTGCCAGCAGTGCACCGGGAGGCGATCAGCCCCAGCATTTT	CASSAPGGDQPQHF
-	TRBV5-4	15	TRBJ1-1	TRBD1	TGTGCCAGCAGCTCGGACGGGGTTACAGGGGCGAGGGCTTTCTTT	CASSSDGVTGARAFF
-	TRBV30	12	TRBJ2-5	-	TGTGCCTGGATGGTAGGAGGAGAGACCCAGTACTTC	CAWMVGGETQYF
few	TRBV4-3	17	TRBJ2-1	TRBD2	TGCGCCAGCAGCCAAGATCCACCGGGACTAGTATTGAATGAGCAGTTCTTC	CASSQDPPGLVLNEQFF
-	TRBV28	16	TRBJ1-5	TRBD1	TGTGCCAGCAGTTTATTTAGGGACAGGGGGATTCAGCCCCAGCATTTT	CASSLFRDRGIQPQHF
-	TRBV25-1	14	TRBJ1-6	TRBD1	TGTGCCAGCAGTCCAGACAGGGGTAATTCACCCCTCCACTTT	CASSPDRGNSPLHF
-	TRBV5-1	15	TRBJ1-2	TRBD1	TGCGCCAGCAGCACGAAAGGGACAGGGAGCTATGGCTACACCTTC	CASSTKGTGSYGYTF
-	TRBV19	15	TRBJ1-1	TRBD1	TGTGCCAGTATCCGCCGGGACAGGCTGAACACTGAAGCTTTCTTT	CASIRRDRLNTEAFF
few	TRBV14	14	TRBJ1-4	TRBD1	TGTGCCAGCAGCCAAGATCTTACAGGGGGGAAACTGTTTTTT	CASSQDLTGGKLFF
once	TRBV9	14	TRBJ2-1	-	TGTGCCAGCAGCGTACGGGGAATTAGCAATGAGCAGTTCTTC	CASSVRGISNEQFF
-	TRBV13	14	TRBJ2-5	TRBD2	TGTGCCAGCAGCTCACTGATGGGGGGGGAGACCCAGTACTTC	CASSSLMGGETQYF
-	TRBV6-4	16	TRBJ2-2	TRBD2	TGTGCCAGCAGTGACTCGGGCGGGAGCGGCACCGGGGAGCTGTTTTTT	CASSDSGGSGTGELFF
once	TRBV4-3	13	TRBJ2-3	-	TGCGCCAGCAGCCAAGCCTCTCGTGATACGCAGTATTTT	CASSQASRDTQYF
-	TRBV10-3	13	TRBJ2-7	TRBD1	TGTGCCATCAGGGACAGGTTTTCCTACGAGCAGTACTTC	CAIRDRFSYEQYF
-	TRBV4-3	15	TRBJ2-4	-	TGCGCCAGCAGCCTCAGGGGACAATCCAAAAACATTCAGTACTTC	CASSLRGQSKNIQYF
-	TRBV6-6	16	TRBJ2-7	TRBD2	TGTGCCAGCAGTTACTCGACAATCGGGGGGGCGTACGAGCAGTACTTC	CASSYSTIGGAYEQYF
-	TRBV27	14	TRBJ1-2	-	TGTGCCAGCAATCCTACAGGGAGAGCGATCGGCTACACCTTC	CASNPTGRAIGYTF
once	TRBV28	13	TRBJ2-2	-	TGTGCCAGCACGGACTCTAACACCGGGGAGCTGTTTTTT	CASTDSNTGELFF
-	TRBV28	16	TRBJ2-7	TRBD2	TGTGCCAGCAGTCTCGGGACTACTCCCTTCTCCTACGAGCAGTACTTC	CASSLGTTPFSYEQYF
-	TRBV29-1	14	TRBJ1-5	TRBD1	TGCAGCGTTGCGGACAGGGGGCAGAATCAGCCCCAGCATTTT	CSVADRGQNQPQHF
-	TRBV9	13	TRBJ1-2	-	TGTGCCAGCAGCTCGCGACAGGCCTATGGCTACACCTTC	CASSSRQAYGYTF
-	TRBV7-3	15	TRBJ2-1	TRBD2	TGTGCCAGCAGCACGACTAGCGGGGGTTACAATGAGCAGTTCTTC	CASSTTSGGYNEQFF
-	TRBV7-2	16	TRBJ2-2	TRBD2	TGTGCCAGCAGCTTTAGCGGGGGTTCGGGCACCGGGGAGCTGTTTTTT	CASSFSGGSGTGELFF
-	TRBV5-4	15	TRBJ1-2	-	TGTGCCAGCAGCTTCATCGACTCAAGGGGCATTGGCTACACCTTC	CASSFIDSRGIGYTF